This is a list of T cell receptor beta chains from one sample in a study of blood T cells in healthy people across ages. TCRdb re-derived calls from the 5' RACE reads in MiXCR, one entry per CDR3 protein. Of approximately 830,000 distinct CDR3 sequences listed, around 62% are singletons. The source material was blood. The receptor source for this set is a man under 40 in good health. Both conserved end residues are part of each CDR3. A D gene is named only where the DNA matches it firmly. Only part of the rows carry a size: once, few, many, or a class if the clone is expanded.

j_gene	v_gene	d_gene	abundance	CDR3aa	CDR3nt
TRBJ2-7	TRBV7-9	TRBD2	NA	CASSPVASGAVEQYF	TGTGCCAGCAGCCCTGTGGCTAGCGGGGCTGTCGAGCAGTACTTC
TRBJ2-1	TRBV24-1	NA	NA	CATSDARFNEQFF	TGTGCCACCAGTGATGCCCGTTTCAATGAGCAGTTCTTC
TRBJ2-7	TRBV7-9	TRBD1	NA	CASSTTGVPYEQYF	TGTGCCAGCAGCACCACAGGGGTACCCTACGAGCAGTACTTC
TRBJ2-7	TRBV5-6	NA	NA	CASTLAGSTTYEQYF	TGTGCCAGCACCCTGGCCGGGTCGACAACCTACGAGCAGTACTTC
TRBJ2-6	TRBV12-3/TRBV12-4	TRBD1	NA	CASSFGTGGYGANVLTF	TGTGCCAGCAGTTTCGGAACAGGGGGGTATGGGGCCAACGTCCTGACTTTC
TRBJ2-5	TRBV18	TRBD2	NA	CASSPRLAGEQETQYF	TGTGCCAGCTCACCGAGGCTAGCGGGGGAACAAGAGACCCAGTACTTC
TRBJ2-7	TRBV7-3	NA	NA	CASSLNGGPEQYF	TGTGCCAGCAGCTTAAATGGGGGACCCGAGCAGTACTTC
TRBJ2-5	TRBV2	NA	NA	CASSESAGSQETQYF	TGTGCCAGCAGTGAATCGGCAGGTTCCCAAGAGACCCAGTACTTC
TRBJ2-3	TRBV6-1	TRBD2	NA	CASSDIGGADTQYF	TGTGCCAGCAGTGACATCGGGGGGGCAGATACGCAGTATTTT
TRBJ2-4	TRBV7-3	TRBD1	NA	CASSLNGGDRDNIQYF	TGTGCCAGCAGCTTAAACGGCGGAGACAGGGACAACATTCAGTACTTC
TRBJ2-7	TRBV13	NA	NA	CASGLLEGREQYF	TGTGCCAGCGGGTTGCTAGAGGGGCGCGAGCAGTACTTC
TRBJ2-7	TRBV7-2	NA	NA	CASSLYGWSSYNEQYF	TGTGCCAGCAGCTTATACGGCTGGAGCTCCTACAATGAGCAGTACTTC
TRBJ2-1	TRBV29-1	NA	NA	CSVALQENEQFF	TGCAGCGTAGCACTACAAGAGAATGAGCAGTTCTTC
TRBJ2-3	TRBV19	TRBD1	once	CASSRGPGQSTDTQYF	TGTGCCAGTAGTCGAGGCCCGGGACAGAGCACAGATACGCAGTATTTT
TRBJ2-6	TRBV7-9	TRBD1	NA	CASSPGQGADGANVLTF	TGTGCCAGCAGCCCCGGACAGGGGGCAGATGGGGCCAACGTCCTGACTTTC
TRBJ2-7	TRBV10-3	TRBD2	NA	CAIATSGGDYEQYF	TGTGCCATCGCGACTAGCGGGGGAGACTACGAGCAGTACTTC
TRBJ2-7	TRBV20-1	NA	NA	CSASFSLGNYEQYF	TGCAGTGCTAGTTTCAGCTTGGGAAACTACGAGCAGTACTTC
TRBJ2-2	TRBV6-1	NA	NA	CVSRGNGELFF	TGTGTCAGCCGGGGGAACGGGGAGCTGTTTTTT
TRBJ2-7	TRBV7-9	NA	many	CASSSLYREHEQYF	TGTGCCAGCAGCTCCCTTTACAGGGAGCACGAGCAGTACTTC
TRBJ1-4	TRBV14	NA	NA	CASSQESGAEKLFF	TGTGCCAGCAGCCAAGAGTCAGGGGCTGAAAAACTGTTTTTT
TRBJ2-3	TRBV7-3	NA	NA	CASSQVVADTQYF	TGTGCCAGCAGCCAAGTGGTCGCAGATACGCAGTATTTT
TRBJ1-4	TRBV9	NA	NA	CASSVWGGNEKLFF	TGTGCCAGCAGCGTATGGGGCGGCAATGAAAAACTGTTTTTT
TRBJ2-7	TRBV7-8	TRBD1	NA	CASSPGSGGPYEQYF	TGTGCCAGCAGCCCTGGATCAGGGGGACCCTACGAGCAGTACTTC
TRBJ2-5	TRBV3-1	TRBD1	NA	CASSQQGAGETQYF	TGTGCCAGCAGCCAACAGGGGGCGGGAGAGACCCAGTACTTC
TRBJ1-6	TRBV9	NA	NA	CASSTPSAPLHF	TGTGCCAGCAGCACCCCCTCTGCACCCCTCCACTTT
TRBJ2-1	TRBV9	NA	NA	CASSPPTQNAGEQFF	TGTGCCAGCAGCCCTCCGACACAGAATGCGGGTGAGCAGTTCTTC
TRBJ2-1	TRBV6-5	TRBD1	NA	CASSRPGQGAYNEQFF	TGTGCCAGCAGTCGTCCGGGACAGGGTGCCTACAATGAGCAGTTCTTC
TRBJ1-2	TRBV29-1	NA	NA	CSVQENYGYTF	TGCAGCGTCCAGGAAAACTATGGCTACACCTTC
TRBJ2-3	TRBV29-1	TRBD1	NA	CSGRQGNPSDTQYF	TGCAGCGGCAGACAGGGAAACCCCTCAGATACGCAGTATTTT
TRBJ1-1	TRBV30	TRBD1	NA	CAWSVRTGGKTEAFF	TGTGCCTGGAGTGTACGAACAGGGGGCAAGACTGAAGCTTTCTTT
TRBJ2-5	TRBV20-1	NA	once	CSARGTAGRETQYF	TGCAGTGCTAGGGGGACAGCCGGGAGAGAGACCCAGTACTTC
TRBJ2-2	TRBV7-9	TRBD1	few	CASSLQGVTGELFF	TGTGCCAGCAGCTTACAGGGGGTCACCGGGGAGCTGTTTTTT
TRBJ2-3	TRBV9	NA	NA	CASSPMAGRHTQYF	TGTGCCAGCAGCCCTATGGCAGGGAGGCATACGCAGTATTTT
TRBJ2-5	TRBV7-9	NA	NA	CASSFDGLPTQYF	TGTGCCAGCAGCTTTGACGGACTACCGACCCAGTACTTC
TRBJ1-1	TRBV7-9	NA	NA	CASSLAGTAEAFF	TGTGCCAGCAGCTTAGCAGGCACTGCTGAAGCTTTCTTT
TRBJ2-5	TRBV7-9	NA	NA	CASSLGVGGDMETQYF	TGTGCCAGCAGCTTAGGCGTTGGCGGGGATATGGAGACCCAGTACTTC
TRBJ1-1	TRBV5-1	NA	NA	CASSLDRVVNTEAFF	TGCGCCAGCAGCTTGGACAGGGTCGTGAACACTGAAGCTTTCTTT
TRBJ2-7	TRBV6-1	NA	NA	CASSEVRVSEQYF	TGTGCCAGCAGTGAAGTCAGAGTCTCCGAGCAGTACTTC
TRBJ1-2	TRBV7-3	NA	NA	CASSNTLGYGYTF	TGTGCCAGCAGCAACACTCTCGGCTATGGCTACACCTTC
TRBJ2-2	TRBV6-5	TRBD1	NA	CASSYPRQGNANTGELFF	TGTGCCAGCAGTTACCCACGACAGGGGAACGCGAACACCGGGGAGCTGTTTTTT
TRBJ2-1	TRBV10-3	NA	few	CAISVPGNEQFF	TGTGCCATCAGTGTTCCGGGAAATGAGCAGTTCTTC
TRBJ1-2	TRBV12-3/TRBV12-4	TRBD1	NA	CASSAQGAGGYTF	TGTGCCAGCAGTGCCCAGGGGGCTGGTGGCTACACCTTC
TRBJ1-2	TRBV6-6	NA	few	CASSGRRGNYGYTF	TGTGCCAGCAGTGGGCGCAGGGGTAACTATGGCTACACCTTC
TRBJ1-1	TRBV29-1	NA	NA	CSVGTQGEAFF	TGCAGCGTTGGTACCCAAGGGGAAGCTTTCTTT
TRBJ2-5	TRBV20-1	NA	few	CSATPHPGAIETQYF	TGCAGTGCCACCCCTCACCCGGGGGCGATCGAGACCCAGTACTTC
TRBJ1-6	TRBV20-1	NA	few	CSARAGVYNSPLHF	TGTAGTGCTAGAGCAGGGGTCTATAATTCACCCCTCCACTTT
TRBJ2-1	TRBV7-3	NA	NA	CASSSQAGLSYNEQFF	TGTGCCAGCAGCTCCCAAGCGGGCCTCTCCTACAATGAGCAGTTCTTC
TRBJ1-1	TRBV6-5	NA	NA	CASSFQTEAFF	TGTGCCAGCAGTTTCCAGACTGAAGCTTTCTTT
TRBJ1-2	TRBV7-3	NA	NA	CASSLGAARDGYTF	TGTGCCAGCAGCTTAGGTGCGGCACGGGATGGCTACACCTTC
TRBJ2-5	TRBV18	TRBD1	NA	CASSSLWTGEETQYF	TGTGCCAGCTCATCACTCTGGACAGGGGAAGAGACCCAGTACTTC
TRBJ2-1	TRBV6-5	TRBD1	NA	CASSYVPGQGDHEQFF	TGTGCCAGCAGTTACGTACCGGGACAGGGCGACCATGAGCAGTTCTTC
TRBJ2-1	TRBV15	NA	NA	CATSRDIGQGGNEQFF	TGTGCCACCAGCAGAGATATCGGCCAGGGAGGCAATGAGCAGTTCTTC